A selection of T cell receptor beta chains follows, all from one sample in a study of neurological immune-mediated disorders. TCRdb redid the calling of the 5' RACE reads with MiXCR, one entry per CDR3 protein. The sample includes 65,000 to 95,000 distinct CDR3 sequences, 4.5% to 6.5% seen only once; the top ten take approximately 2.2%. Source material: PBMCs. The receptors shown here come from a woman in her thirties with multiple sclerosis. Each CDR3 is given with its conserved first and last residue. Fields, in order: D gene, V gene, J gene, clone size, CDR3 DNA, CDR3 protein. D genes are given only for firm matches. Size is stated for part of the rows, as once, few or many counts, or as a class when the clone is expanded.

D gene: .
V gene: TRBV5-1
J gene: TRBJ2-5
clone size: many
CDR3 DNA: TGCGCCAGCAGCTCACCGACAATTGAGACCCAGTACTTC
CDR3 protein: CASSSPTIETQYF

D gene: .
V gene: TRBV14
J gene: TRBJ1-1
clone size: few
CDR3 DNA: TGTGCCAGCAGCCAAGATTCAGGGGTAGGAGCTTTCTTT
CDR3 protein: CASSQDSGVGAFF

D gene: .
V gene: TRBV12-3/TRBV12-4
J gene: TRBJ1-5
clone size: once
CDR3 DNA: TGTGACAGCAGTTTAAGAGGGGACGGGACAATGCATTTT
CDR3 protein: CDSSLRGDGTMHF

D gene: TRBD2
V gene: TRBV20-1
J gene: TRBJ2-3
clone size: many
CDR3 DNA: TGCAGTGCTCCTAGCGGGGGTCGAGATACGCAGTATTTT
CDR3 protein: CSAPSGGRDTQYF

D gene: .
V gene: TRBV5-1
J gene: TRBJ2-2
clone size: many
CDR3 DNA: TGCGCCAGCAGCTCCAGGAACACCGGGGAGCTGTTTTTT
CDR3 protein: CASSSRNTGELFF

D gene: TRBD1
V gene: TRBV11-2
J gene: TRBJ1-1
clone size: .
CDR3 DNA: TGTGCCAGCAGCTGGAACAGGGGTCAGACTGAAGCTTTCTTT
CDR3 protein: CASSWNRGQTEAFF

D gene: .
V gene: TRBV15
J gene: TRBJ2-4
clone size: .
CDR3 DNA: TGTGCCACCAGGGATGATTGGAGGGCAGGCAAAAACATTCAGTACTTC
CDR3 protein: CATRDDWRAGKNIQYF

D gene: TRBD2
V gene: TRBV10-3
J gene: TRBJ2-1
clone size: many
CDR3 DNA: TGTGCCACGGTACTAGCGGGGGCCAACAATGAGCAGTTCTTC
CDR3 protein: CATVLAGANNEQFF

D gene: TRBD2
V gene: TRBV4-2
J gene: TRBJ2-1
clone size: .
CDR3 DNA: TGTGCCAGCAGCCCGGGCGGGAGCTTCGACCGGGAGCAGTTCTTC
CDR3 protein: CASSPGGSFDREQFF

D gene: TRBD2
V gene: TRBV3-1
J gene: TRBJ2-1
clone size: many
CDR3 DNA: TGTGCCAGCAGCCAAGAGTGGTCTAGCGGGGGCAAGTTCTTC
CDR3 protein: CASSQEWSSGGKFF